Presented here are 12 T cell receptor beta chains from one specimen sequenced in a study of cytomegalovirus exposure and HLA in healthy donors. The primer mix had 60 Vbeta and 13 Jbeta primers. The assay was immunoSEQ multiplex PCR, and TCRdb's table has in-frame clones only and misses some. The sample contains about 160,000 clones, 75% to 80% of which appear only once. Source material: PBMCs. These receptors all come from a woman aged 50 to 60 in good health and CMV-seropositive.

The chain couples TRBV2 to TRBJ2-1; 10 nucleotides agree with TRBD2. The germline gives CDR1 SNHLY, CDR2 FYNNEI. V trimming: 3 bases; J trimming: 6 bases; junction bases outside the gene matches: 2. The CDR3 has 14 residues. DNA for the CDR3: TGTGCCAGCAGTGATACTAGCGGGGCCAATGAGCAGTTCTTC. Translation gives CASSDTSGANEQFF.

This chain links TRBV2 with TRBJ2-1; 9 bases fit TRBD2. This CDR3 has 15 residues. CDR1 and CDR2 (germline): SNHLY, FYNNEI. With V trimmed by 4 bases and J by 3 bases, 4 bases remained unmatched. The CDR3 spells CASSVLAGFYNEQFF. The CDR3 bases are TGTGCCAGCAGTGTGCTAGCGGGGTTCTACAATGAGCAGTTCTTC.

The V and J genes are TRBV2 and TRBJ2-2; perhaps TRBD1 as D (6 bases). This CDR3 region has 16 residues. The ends were cut back, 5 bases at V and 1 base at J, with 14 bases in the middle. CDR1 is SNHLY and CDR2 is FYNNEI in the germline V gene. CDR3 residues: CASSLQGRGNTGELFF. The CDR3 bases are TGTGCCAGCAGTTTACAGGGTAGGGGGAACACCGGGGAGCTGTTTTTT.

The V call is TRBV2, the J call TRBJ1-1, with a weak D call TRBD1 (6 bases). Trimming took 3 bases from V and 5 from J, leaving 13 bases between them. Germline CDR1 SNHLY, CDR2 FYNNEI. The CDR3 sequence is 14 residues long. CDR3 amino acids: CASSDFRGGTEAFF. The CDR3 region has the DNA TGTGCCAGCAGTGATTTCAGGGGAGGGACTGAAGCTTTCTTT.

The chain uses TRBV10-1 and TRBJ1-5; D call uncertain. Germline-derived CDR1 and CDR2 are WNHNN and SYGVQD (reference sequence). Trimming removed 5 bases from V and 2 bases from J, with 16 bases in between. This CDR3 contains 16 residues. CDR3 protein: CASSNSGSIGNQPQHF. CDR3 coding DNA: TGCGCCAGCAGTAATTCGGGGTCAATTGGCAATCAGCCCCAGCATTTT.

The gene calls are TRBV9 and TRBJ1-4; TRBD1 is a possible D gene (6 bases). The ends were cut back, 4 bases at V and 0 bases at J, with 16 bases in the middle. CDR1 is SGDLS and CDR2 is YYNGEE in the germline V gene. The CDR3 spans 17 residues. For the CDR3, the DNA is TGTGCCAGCAGCCCCATCAGGCAGGGGACAACTAATGAAAAACTGTTTTTT. Protein: CASSPIRQGTTNEKLFF.

In its sample, this clone was seen a few times. The rearrangement uses TRBV9 and TRBJ2-3; D remains unclear. Trimming shortened V by 0 bases and J by 2 bases, and 10 bases separated the two germline ends. The CDR3 is made up of 15 amino acids. CDR1 SGDLS and CDR2 YYNGEE come from the germline V gene. Here the CDR3 reads CASSVVPVTTDTQYF. CDR3 coding DNA: TGTGCCAGCAGCGTAGTACCAGTTACCACAGATACGCAGTATTTT.

This clone was recorded many times. The chain links TRBV6-6 to TRBJ2-7; the D gene is possibly TRBD2 (5 bases). The CDR3 contains 14 residues. Per germline, CDR1 MNHNY and CDR2 SVGAGI (reference sequence). V gave up 4 bases and J gave up 5 bases, with 15 bases separating them. The CDR3 DNA reads as TGTGCCAGCAGTTTCCCTGGAGGTTTCGACGAGCAGTACTTC. Its translation is CASSFPGGFDEQYF.

V usage is TRBV28 and J usage is TRBJ2-5; D uncertain. The V and J ends lost 6 bases and 2 bases respectively, with 10 bases between them. The CDR3 spans 13 residues. Germline CDR1 and CDR2: MDHEN and SYDVKM. In DNA, the CDR3 is TGTGCCAGCAGGCGAGGCAGACAAGAGACCCAGTACTTC. Translation: CASRRGRQETQYF.

This clone was detected once. This chain joins TRBV25-1 and TRBJ2-1, with 9 nucleotides matching TRBD1. V was clipped by 9 bases and J by 8 bases; unmatched bases: 14. Germline V gene data show CDR1 as MGHDK and CDR2 as SYGVNS. CDR3 length: 15 amino acids. The DNA for the CDR3 is TGTGCCAGTGGAGATGAACAGGGGGCGGTGGATGAGCAGTTCTTC. Translating gives CASGDEQGAVDEQFF.

The chain uses TRBV7-2 and TRBJ1-4, with D tentatively TRBD1 (6 bases). There are 14 residues in the CDR3. The germline V gene has CDR1 SGHTA and CDR2 FQGNSA. Trimming took 7 bases from V and 3 from J, leaving 12 bases between them. CDR3 coding DNA: TGTGCCAGCACCAACAGGGCCTCTAATGAAAAACTGTTTTTT. The encoded protein is CASTNRASNEKLFF.

Details on this clone: Mismatch with germline at one junction end may stem from a read error. The rearrangement uses TRBV6-4 and TRBJ1-1; the D is unclear. The CDR3 extends over 11 amino acids. Germline V gene data show CDR1 as MRHNA and CDR2 as SNTAGT. This CDR3 reads CASSDSLDWKF. The CDR3 nucleotides read TGTGCCAGCAGTGACTCGTTGGACTGGAAATTT.